The clone carrying this TCR beta chain was seen once. The data originate from a study of blood T cell repertoires in COVID-19. The wider study: The samples span acute and convalescent COVID-19 from the United States, Italy and Spain. From T cells, B-cell-depleted T cells, or PBMCs came the material, which was cDNA or gDNA.

The CDR3 runs 13 residues. The ends were cut back, 4 bases at V and 4 bases at J, with 10 bases in the middle. CDR1 and CDR2 (germline): ENHRY, SYGVKD. Authors' analysis steps: Quantification of nucleated cells was approximated via reference gene primer amplification. Sequenced by immunoSEQ multiplex PCR; TCRdb stores in-frame clones only, minus some. The V and J calls and clone size were taken over from that table, and D and trimming were inferred from the DNA. The sample comprises about 200,000 clones, approximately 78% of which are singletons, and approximately 7.6% rests with the top ten. The TCR comes from an elderly woman with COVID-19, enrolled during active disease. Specimen: peripheral blood. The gene calls are TRBV10-3 and TRBJ1-1; D gene ambiguous. The DNA for the CDR3 is TGTGCCATCAGTGCAGGACTTAGCACTGAAGCTTTCTTT. It specifies CAISAGLSTEAFF.